A single sample is the source of the 21 T cell receptor beta chains below, sequenced in a study of blood T cell repertoires in COVID-19 (dated by TCRdb to the early 2020s). Receptor libraries were prepared by the immunoSEQ multiplex PCR assay. TCRdb holds this immuneACCESS table with in-frame rearrangements only. Some clones are missing; in checked studies, unresolved V genes explain under half, and the rest has no known cause. Counted in this sample were 350,000 to 550,000 clones; around 89% of them appeared once. Clones ranked in the top ten supply around 4.4% of the sample. Sample: peripheral blood. Source of these receptors: a woman younger than 45 with acute or convalescent COVID-19.

This chain connects TRBV5-1 to TRBJ2-3, with 16 bases lining up with TRBD2. V was pared by 0 bases and J by 6 bases, with 13 bases of the junction left unmatched. The CDR3 loop spans 20 amino acids. Per germline, CDR1 SGHRS and CDR2 YFSETQ. The CDR3 sequence is CASSLEGLAGGLVLIDTQYF. The CDR3 DNA reads as TGCGCCAGCAGCTTGGAGGGACTAGCGGGGGGGCTTGTGCTGATTGATACGCAGTATTTT.

The V gene is TRBV12-5, the J gene TRBJ1-5, with D uncertain. The CDR3 spans 15 residues. Per germline, CDR1 LGHNT and CDR2 FRNRAP. V lost 0 bases, J lost 7 bases, and 13 bases lay in between. CDR3 sequence reads: CASGLVLEGRQPQHF. The CDR3 DNA sequence: TGTGCTAGTGGTTTGGTACTTGAGGGTAGACAGCCCCAGCATTTT.

The V and J genes are TRBV4-1 and TRBJ1-2, with 8 positions matching TRBD1. Trimming removed 5 bases from V and 8 bases from J; junction bases left unmatched: 16. The CDR3 is 16 amino acids. Germline lookup yields CDR1 MGHRA and CDR2 YSYEKL. CDR3 sequence reads: CASSFTGQGTGGGYTF. The CDR3 DNA reads TGCGCCAGCAGCTTCACAGGACAGGGAACGGGGGGCGGCTACACCTTC.

The V call is TRBV7-9, the J call TRBJ1-2; 7 bases are shared with TRBD1. This CDR3 contains 15 residues. CDR1 and CDR2 (germline): SEHNR, FQNEAQ (reference sequence). J lost 3 bases, V lost 5 bases, and 9 bases had no gene match. The CDR3 reads CASSPTGAFDYGYTF. In DNA form, the CDR3 reads TGTGCCAGCAGCCCTACAGGGGCTTTTGACTATGGCTACACCTTC.

This clone occurred once. The DNA of the CDR3 is TGTGCCAGCAGCCAGGACAGGAGGAGTGAAAAACTGTTTTTT. It yields the protein CASSQDRRSEKLFF. V is TRBV28 and J is TRBJ1-4; 7 positions match TRBD1. V dropped 6 bases and J dropped 7; count of bases not matched to a gene: 8. CDR3 length equals 14 residues. CDR1 MDHEN and CDR2 SYDVKM come from the germline V gene.

V gene TRBV7-2 combines with J gene TRBJ1-2; tentative D call: TRBD1 (6 bases). The CDR3 has 15 amino acids. Between the trimmed V and J ends, which lost 1 base and 4 bases, there was a span of 13 bases. Germline V gene data show CDR1 as SGHTA and CDR2 as FQGNSA. CDR3 residues: CASSLGTGISYGYTF. The DNA of the CDR3 is TGTGCCAGCAGCTTAGGAACAGGGATATCCTATGGCTACACCTTC.

This chain connects TRBV2 to TRBJ1-1, with TRBD1 identical over 11 bases. In germline, CDR1 is SNHLY, CDR2 FYNNEI. This CDR3 region has 19 residues. The trim removed 6 bases at V and 1 base at J, leaving 16 bases unmatched. The chain's CDR3 is CASSVPRDRGFPWNTEAFF. The CDR3 DNA is TGTGCCAGCAGCGTACCCAGGGACAGGGGGTTCCCGTGGAACACTGAAGCTTTCTTT.

The chain couples TRBV6-5 to TRBJ2-1, with 7 bases identical to TRBD1. CDR1 is MNHEY and CDR2 is SVGAGI in the germline V gene. V was clipped by 8 bases and J by 7 bases; unmatched bases: 8. The CDR3 is 13 amino acids. The CDR3 DNA sequence: TGTGCCAGCTTAGAAAGGGGGCCGAATGAGCAGTTCTTC. As protein: CASLERGPNEQFF.

The chain combines TRBV28 with TRBJ2-5, with TRBD1 identical over 8 bases. Germline assignment: CDR1 MDHEN and CDR2 SYDVKM. This CDR3 region has 14 residues. The V segment lost 6 bases and the J segment 6 bases; nucleotides outside the gene matches: 9. DNA of the CDR3: TGTGCCAGCAGCCTGGGACAGGTTGTAAAGACCCAGTACTTC. Protein: CASSLGQVVKTQYF.

The chain combines TRBV27 with TRBJ1-5, with D possibly being TRBD1 (6 bases). CDR3 length equals 14 residues. Germline-derived CDR1 and CDR2 are MNHEY and SMNVEV (reference sequence). Trimming removed 5 bases from V and 6 bases from J, with 14 bases in between. The CDR3 DNA is TGTGCCAGCAGTCCCCGAGGGGGTGGTCAGCCCCAGCATTTT. Protein sequence: CASSPRGGGQPQHF.

This clone was seen a handful of times. J is TRBJ1-6 and V is TRBV5-1; 7 bases align to TRBD1. The CDR3 contains 16 residues. After removal of 4 bases from V and 7 bases from J, the junction contained 11 bases not matched to a gene. Germline V gives CDR1 SGHRS, CDR2 YFSETQ. The CDR3 nucleotides are TGCGCCAGCAGCGATCGACAGGGAAGTGGGAATTCACCCCTCCACTTT. Its translation: CASSDRQGSGNSPLHF.

The V and J genes are TRBV29-1 and TRBJ1-5; TRBD1 is a possible D gene (5 bases). The CDR3 sequence is 13 residues long. Per the germline V gene, CDR1 is SQVTM and CDR2 is ANQGSEA. CDR3 in DNA: TGCACCAATGGCAGGGCCCGTAATCAGCCCCAGCATTTT. Translation: CTNGRARNQPQHF.

The V call is TRBV7-9, the J call TRBJ1-4; no clear D. Trimming stripped 2 bases from V and 8 bases from J, with 15 bases between. CDR1 and CDR2 (germline): SEHNR, FQNEAQ (reference sequence). The CDR3 spans 15 residues. The CDR3 nucleotides read TGTGCCAGCAGCTTATTGGCGTTTGGGAGAGAAAAACTGTTTTTT. Translating gives CASSLLAFGREKLFF.

The chain uses TRBV2 and TRBJ2-3, with 9 bases identical to TRBD1. Germline V gene sequence: CDR1 SNHLY, CDR2 FYNNEI. Germline trimming cut 6 bases from V and 4 bases from J; bases unmatched to any gene: 5. The CDR3 contains 14 residues. The CDR3 region has the DNA TGTGCCAGCAGGAGGACAGGGGTCTCAGATACGCAGTATTTT. Translated: CASRRTGVSDTQYF.

The rearrangement joins TRBV7-9 to TRBJ1-5; D unclear. The length of the CDR3 is 13 residues. Germline CDR1 is SEHNR and CDR2 is FQNEAQ (reference sequence). The V end was cut by 5 bases, the J end by 2 bases, with 7 bases between. This CDR3 is CASSRRGNQPQHF. The CDR3 bases are TGTGCCAGCAGCCGACGGGGCAATCAGCCCCAGCATTTT.

DNA of the CDR3: TGTGCCAGCAGCGGGCCTAAAGAGACCCAGTACTTC. Translated, it gives CASSGPKETQYF. The chain has TRBV13 and TRBJ2-5; D is unresolved. Trimming removed 5 bases at V and 3 bases at J, with 7 bases between. The CDR3 runs to 12 residues. The germline V gene encodes CDR1 PRHDT and CDR2 FYEKMQ (reference sequence).

This chain connects TRBV10-3 to TRBJ2-1, with 13 bases matching TRBD2. The CDR3 covers 15 residues. The junction had 5 bases not matched to a gene; V was cut back by 5 bases and J by 7 bases. Germline V CDR1 and CDR2: ENHRY, SYGVKD. CDR3 loop: CAISNTSGGGNEQFF. The CDR3 coding sequence is TGTGCCATCAGTAACACTAGCGGGGGGGGGAATGAGCAGTTCTTC.

This chain joins TRBV6-5 and TRBJ1-1, with D unclear. The CDR3 totals 15 residues. The V end was cut by 0 bases, the J end by 1 base, with 9 bases between. Germline V gene sequence: CDR1 MNHEY, CDR2 SVGAGI. CDR3 in DNA: TGTGCCAGCAGTTACTCGATGAGAGGGAACACTGAAGCTTTCTTT. This gives the protein CASSYSMRGNTEAFF.

The CDR3 sequence is CASSSIMEAGQETQYF. CDR3 sequence (DNA): TGTGCCAGCAGCTCAATTATGGAGGCCGGACAAGAGACCCAGTACTTC. This chain joins TRBV7-6 and TRBJ2-5; D perhaps matches TRBD2 (5 bases). The germline V and J ends were trimmed by 4 bases and 2 bases, with 17 bases remaining between them. There are 16 residues in the CDR3. CDR1 SGHVS and CDR2 FNYEAQ come from the germline V gene.

This clone was counted a few times. V usage is TRBV11-3 and J usage is TRBJ1-1; D ambiguous. The CDR3 length is 12 residues. V was trimmed by 3 bases and J by 8 bases, leaving 10 bases between them. Per the germline V gene, CDR1 is SGHNT and CDR2 is YENEEA. The CDR3 DNA follows: TGTGCCAGCAGCTTTCGTACACGAGAAGCTTTCTTT. Its protein product is CASSFRTREAFF.

V is TRBV19 and J is TRBJ2-1; 11 bases fit TRBD1. There are 17 residues in the CDR3. Germline V gene data show CDR1 as LNHDA and CDR2 as SQIVND (reference sequence). V shed 2 bases and J 8 bases; nucleotides not matched to a gene: 11. The CDR3 nucleotides are TGTGCCAGTAGTATAATGGTGTTGGGACAGGGGGGCGATGAGCAGTTCTTC. It codes for CASSIMVLGQGGDEQFF.